The rows below give T cell receptor beta chains drawn from one sample of a study of T cells after yellow fever vaccination. Each CDR3 protein is one row after TCRdb ran MiXCR on the 5' RACE reads. The sample consists of hundreds of thousands of distinct CDR3 sequences, approximately 13% of them appearing once. This sample comprised PBMCs, obtained on the day of the yellow fever booster vaccination. Receptors originate from a man aged 30 to 45 who received the YFV17D yellow fever vaccine. Both conserved end residues are part of each CDR3. A D gene is named only where the DNA matches it firmly. A clone size is listed for some rows: how often the clone was seen (once, few, many), or a class if it is expanded.

TRBD2,TRBJ2-2,-,TRBV2,TGTGCCAGCCATCTAGCGGCTAACACCGGGGAGCTGTTTTTT,CASHLAANTGELFF
-,TRBJ2-4,few,TRBV4-3,TGCGCCAGCAGCCAAGATTTGGGGTCCGGAGGAGGCAAAAACATTCAGTACTTC,CASSQDLGSGGGKNIQYF
-,TRBJ1-1,-,TRBV29-1,TGCAGCGTGGGAACCGGGACTTCAGGCACTGAAGCTTTCTTT,CSVGTGTSGTEAFF
-,TRBJ1-6,few,TRBV5-1,TGCGCCAGCAGCCCTGGACAGTCCCGGGACTCCTATAATTCACCCCTCCACTTT,CASSPGQSRDSYNSPLHF
TRBD2,TRBJ2-3,-,TRBV24-1,TGTGCCACGGCTAGCGGGAGCACAGATACGCAGTATTTT,CATASGSTDTQYF
-,TRBJ1-6,-,TRBV12-3/TRBV12-4,TGTGCCAGCAGTCTCTCCTTTTCCTATAATTCACCCCTCCACTTT,CASSLSFSYNSPLHF
TRBD1,TRBJ1-2,-,TRBV24-1,TGTGCCACCAGTGAGGGGACAGGGTATGGCTACACCTTC,CATSEGTGYGYTF
-,TRBJ1-2,-,TRBV20-1,TGCAGTGCTAGTGTCGCGGACTATGGCTACACCTTC,CSASVADYGYTF
TRBD2,TRBJ2-1,-,TRBV20-1,TGCAGTGCCCGGACTAGTGATTATGAGCAGTTCTTC,CSARTSDYEQFF
-,TRBJ1-2,-,TRBV30,TGTGCCTGGAGTTGGTCCAGGTCTGGCTACACCTTC,CAWSWSRSGYTF
TRBD2,TRBJ2-2,few,TRBV20-1,TGCAGTGCTAGAGATTCGAGCGGGAGTGCCGGGGAGCTGTTTTTT,CSARDSSGSAGELFF
-,TRBJ2-3,-,TRBV12-3/TRBV12-4,TGTGCCAGCCCCCCCCCTCATAGGGCCACAGATACGCAGTATTTT,CASPPPHRATDTQYF
TRBD1,TRBJ1-1,-,TRBV20-1,TGCAGTGCTAGAGATCAGGGGGCGGGCGAAGCTTTCTTT,CSARDQGAGEAFF
TRBD1,TRBJ2-1,-,TRBV6-1,TGTGCCACGGGGACAGGGGTCCTCGGTGAGCAGTTCTTC,CATGTGVLGEQFF
TRBD2,TRBJ2-2,many,TRBV5-1,TGCGCCAGCATCCCTAGCGGGAGTGGACTCAACACCGGGGAGCTGTTTTTT,CASIPSGSGLNTGELFF
-,TRBJ2-7,once,TRBV3-1,TGTGCCAGCAGCCGAGCTTCCGGAGGGTACGAGCAGTACTTC,CASSRASGGYEQYF
TRBD2,TRBJ2-3,few,TRBV6-2/TRBV6-3,TGTGCCAGCAGTCGCCGGGCTAGCGGGAGCTCGGATACGCAGTATTTT,CASSRRASGSSDTQYF
TRBD2,TRBJ2-3,few,TRBV20-1,TGCAGTGCCCCCAGCGGGAACACAGATACGCAGTATTTT,CSAPSGNTDTQYF
TRBD2,TRBJ2-1,-,TRBV7-8,TGTGCCAGCAGCTACCTCGGGAGGAGGACCTACAATGAGCAGTTCTTC,CASSYLGRRTYNEQFF
-,TRBJ2-7,few,TRBV7-2,TGTGCCAGCAGCTTACTAGGAACGACAGGTAGAGGCCTGTACTTC,CASSLLGTTGRGLYF
TRBD1,TRBJ2-3,few,TRBV7-9,TGTGCCAGCACACCGGGACAGGTATTAGGCGGTACGCAGTATTTT,CASTPGQVLGGTQYF
-,TRBJ2-7,-,TRBV12-3/TRBV12-4,TGTGCCAGCAGCCAGGAGGGATCCGAGCAGTACTTC,CASSQEGSEQYF
-,TRBJ1-5,few,TRBV19,TGTGCCAGTAGTATCTCCAATCAGCCCCAGCATTTT,CASSISNQPQHF
TRBD2,TRBJ2-3,few,TRBV20-1,TGCAGTGCTAGAGCGCCCCTAGCGGGAGCCGAGACAGATACGCAGTATTTT,CSARAPLAGAETDTQYF
TRBD1,TRBJ2-5,few,TRBV11-3,TGTGCCAGCAGCTCCGGGACAGAAGAGACCCAGTACTTC,CASSSGTEETQYF
-,TRBJ2-5,-,TRBV6-2/TRBV6-3,TGTGCCAGCAGTTACTCGAGACAGACCCAGTACTTC,CASSYSRQTQYF
-,TRBJ1-1,few,TRBV27,TGTGCCAGCAGCTCCATCCCCCTCACTGAAGCTTTCTTT,CASSSIPLTEAFF
-,TRBJ1-2,many,TRBV12-3/TRBV12-4,TGTGCCAGCAGTCTCCTTAGCGGCTATGGCTACACCTTC,CASSLLSGYGYTF
TRBD2,TRBJ2-3,-,TRBV29-1,TGCAGCGTGCAACTAGCGGGGACTAGCACAGATACGCAGTATTTT,CSVQLAGTSTDTQYF
-,TRBJ2-7,-,TRBV11-2,TGTGCCAGCAGCTTAGTTGTGGGTGGGGGGCCCGAGCAGTACTTC,CASSLVVGGGPEQYF
-,TRBJ2-2,once,TRBV28,TGTGCCAGCAGTGACTCAACCGGGGAGCTGTTTTTT,CASSDSTGELFF
-,TRBJ2-2,few,TRBV20-1,TGCAGTGCTAGACCCTTGGTGGGACCGAACACCGGGGAGCTGTTTTTT,CSARPLVGPNTGELFF
-,TRBJ1-1,few,TRBV18,TGTGCCAGCTCACCACAAACTGAAGCTTTCTTT,CASSPQTEAFF
-,TRBJ1-5,few,TRBV6-6,TGTGCCAGCAGTTACTACTCCGATCAGCCCCAGCATTTT,CASSYYSDQPQHF
-,TRBJ2-3,few,TRBV4-3,TGCGCCAGCAGCCCTTTACAGGCAGATACGCAGTATTTT,CASSPLQADTQYF
-,TRBJ2-6,-,TRBV6-2/TRBV6-3,TGTGCCAGCAGTTATCAAGCCTCCAGGGCCCACAGCTCTGGGGCCAACGTCCTGACTTTC,CASSYQASRAHSSGANVLTF
TRBD1,TRBJ2-7,-,TRBV20-1,TGCAGTGCTAGAGATGGGGGGACAGGGATTGAAGAGCAGTACTTC,CSARDGGTGIEEQYF
-,TRBJ2-2,few,TRBV20-1,TGCAGTGCTAGGCAGGGGTCCGGGGAGCTGTTTTTT,CSARQGSGELFF
-,TRBJ1-2,-,TRBV12-3/TRBV12-4,TGTGCCAGCAGTTCCGAAGGGTTAGACTATGGCTACACCTTC,CASSSEGLDYGYTF
-,TRBJ2-1,few,TRBV5-5,TGTGCCAGCAGCCAGAGCGGGCTCTTTAGGGATGAGCAGTTCTTC,CASSQSGLFRDEQFF
TRBD1,TRBJ2-7,few,TRBV11-2,TGTGCCAGCAGCAACCGGGACAGGGAGTACTTC,CASSNRDREYF
-,TRBJ2-1,-,TRBV24-1,TGTGCCACCAGTGACCCCAGGGGCTCCTACAATGAGCAGTTCTTC,CATSDPRGSYNEQFF
-,TRBJ2-1,-,TRBV20-1,TGCAGCCCACGGGGCGGGGCTAGCTCCTACAATGAGCAGTTCTTC,CSPRGGASSYNEQFF
-,TRBJ2-6,few,TRBV7-2,TGTGCCAGCAGCTTCATCGGACCCGCGGATGGGGCCAACGTCCTGACTTTC,CASSFIGPADGANVLTF
-,TRBJ2-7,-,TRBV12-3/TRBV12-4,TGTGCCAGCAGTCTCTCGACTAGTTTCTACGAGCAGTACTTC,CASSLSTSFYEQYF
-,TRBJ1-5,-,TRBV20-1,TGCAGTGCTAAACCCGGGGGTAGGGGTAATCAGCCCCAGCATTTT,CSAKPGGRGNQPQHF
TRBD1,TRBJ2-7,-,TRBV4-3,TGCGCCAGCAGCCCGGACAGGGGGGGTTACGAGCAGTACTTC,CASSPDRGGYEQYF
-,TRBJ2-4,few,TRBV12-3/TRBV12-4,TGTGCCAGCAGTTTACCCCCAGGGGAGACAGCCAAAAACATTCAGTACTTC,CASSLPPGETAKNIQYF
-,TRBJ1-4,few,TRBV6-5,TGTGCCAGCAGTTTGGGACGGACTAATGAAAAACTGTTTTTT,CASSLGRTNEKLFF
-,TRBJ2-2,-,TRBV6-5,TGTGCCAGCAGTTTTCAAGGGGCGCGCCGCACCGGGGAGCTGTTTTTT,CASSFQGARRTGELFF
-,TRBJ2-3,-,TRBV3-1,TGTGCCAGCAGCCAAGACCCTGGGACTGGGGACACAGATACGCAGTATTTT,CASSQDPGTGDTDTQYF
TRBD1,TRBJ2-1,-,TRBV5-1,TGCGCCAGCACCCGGACAGGGGGAGGCGATGAGCAGTTCTTC,CASTRTGGGDEQFF
-,TRBJ2-7,few,TRBV7-9,TGTGCCAGCAGCCCGTCTTGGGCTCTCGAGCAGTACTTC,CASSPSWALEQYF
-,TRBJ2-5,-,TRBV7-3,TGTGCCAGCAGCTTAAACGGACGGCAACAAGAGACCCAGTGCTTC,CASSLNGRQQETQCF
-,TRBJ2-1,-,TRBV28,TGTGCCAGCAGTGGGACACTGGCCTACAATGAGCAGTTCTTC,CASSGTLAYNEQFF
-,TRBJ2-1,few,TRBV15,TGTGCCACCACCCGCAGTTACAATGAGCAGTTCTTC,CATTRSYNEQFF
TRBD1,TRBJ2-7,-,TRBV7-9,TGTGCCAGCAGCCAGAAGGGGACAGGTGCCTACGAGCAGTACTTC,CASSQKGTGAYEQYF
-,TRBJ2-3,-,TRBV20-1,TGCAGTGCTAGAGTACCGGGTGGCACAGATACGCAGTATTTT,CSARVPGGTDTQYF
-,TRBJ1-5,few,TRBV21-1,TGTGCCAGCAGCTACTCCTTGGGGATACAGCCCCAGCATTTT,CASSYSLGIQPQHF